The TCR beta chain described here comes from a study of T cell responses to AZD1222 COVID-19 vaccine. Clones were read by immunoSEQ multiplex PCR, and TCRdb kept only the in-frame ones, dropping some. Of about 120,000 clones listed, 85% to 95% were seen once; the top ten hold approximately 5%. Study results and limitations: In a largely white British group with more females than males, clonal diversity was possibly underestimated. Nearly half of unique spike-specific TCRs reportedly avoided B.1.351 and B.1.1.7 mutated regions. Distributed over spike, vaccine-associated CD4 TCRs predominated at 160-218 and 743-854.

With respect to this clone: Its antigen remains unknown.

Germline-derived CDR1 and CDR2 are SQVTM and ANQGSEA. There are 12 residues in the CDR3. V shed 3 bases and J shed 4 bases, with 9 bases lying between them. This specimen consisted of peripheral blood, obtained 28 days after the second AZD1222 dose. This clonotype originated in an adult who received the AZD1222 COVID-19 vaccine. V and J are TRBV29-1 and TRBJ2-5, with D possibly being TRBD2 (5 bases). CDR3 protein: CSVDGRGETQYF. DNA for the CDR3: TGCAGCGTTGACGGTCGGGGAGAGACCCAGTACTTC.